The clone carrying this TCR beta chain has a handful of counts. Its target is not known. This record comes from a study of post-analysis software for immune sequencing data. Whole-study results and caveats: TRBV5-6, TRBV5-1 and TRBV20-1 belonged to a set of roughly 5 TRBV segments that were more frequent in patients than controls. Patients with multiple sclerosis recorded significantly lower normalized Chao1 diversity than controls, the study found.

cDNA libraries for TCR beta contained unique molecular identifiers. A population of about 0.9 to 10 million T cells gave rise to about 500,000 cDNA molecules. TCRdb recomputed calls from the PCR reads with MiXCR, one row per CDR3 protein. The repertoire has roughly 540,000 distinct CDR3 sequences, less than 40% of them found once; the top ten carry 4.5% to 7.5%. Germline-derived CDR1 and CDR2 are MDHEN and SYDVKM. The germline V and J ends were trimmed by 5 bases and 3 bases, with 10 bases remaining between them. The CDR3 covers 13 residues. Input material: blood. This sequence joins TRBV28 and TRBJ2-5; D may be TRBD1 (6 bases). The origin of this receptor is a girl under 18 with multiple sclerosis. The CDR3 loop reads CASSDTGKETQYF. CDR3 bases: TGTGCCAGCAGTGACACAGGGAAAGAGACCCAGTACTTC.